The 26 T cell receptor beta chains in this list originate from one sample, sequenced in a study of T-cell reconstitution after alpha-beta-depleted transplantation in children. Unique molecular identifiers tagged the TCRbeta library. TCRdb used MiXCR to reprocess the PCR reads, holding one entry per CDR3 protein. The sample lists some 490,000 distinct CDR3 sequences, roughly an eighth seen once, with under 7% in the top ten. This sample comprised PBMCs from the stem cell graft donor, obtained from the stem cell graft. The receptors were gathered from a human donor who donated a stem cell graft to a child with combined immunodeficiency.

The V and J genes are TRBV5-5 and TRBJ2-4, with D maybe TRBD2 (6 bases). V was trimmed by 3 bases and J by 6 bases, leaving 10 bases between them. The CDR3 runs to 13 residues. The germline V gene encodes CDR1 SGHKS and CDR2 YYEKEE (reference sequence). In nucleotides, the CDR3 is TGTGCCAGCAGCTCTGGGGGAGGAAACATTCAGTACTTC. Translating it yields CASSSGGGNIQYF.

This clonotype was seen a handful of times. The V call is TRBV27, the J call TRBJ2-7; 7 positions agree with TRBD2. With 3 bases clipped from V and 3 bases from J, the junction kept 8 bases outside the gene matches. The CDR3 length is 15 residues. The germline gives CDR1 MNHEY, CDR2 SMNVEV (reference sequence). The CDR3 DNA reads as TGTGCCAGCAGTTTCACCGGGGAGGGGCGCTACGAGCAGTACTTC. This encodes CASSFTGEGRYEQYF.

This clonotype was counted only a few times. V and J are TRBV6-5 and TRBJ2-3; a possible D gene is TRBD2 (6 bases). In germline, CDR1 is MNHEY, CDR2 SVGAGI. Trimming shortened V by 3 bases and J by 4 bases, and 17 bases separated the two germline ends. This CDR3 has 16 amino acids. CDR3 sequence reads: CASSYGGSHRPDTQYF. CDR3 bases: TGTGCCAGCAGTTATGGGGGGTCCCACCGCCCAGATACGCAGTATTTT.

The chain employs TRBV12-3 or TRBV12-4 and TRBJ2-7; 9 bases are shared with TRBD2. The V and J ends lost 0 bases and 2 bases, in that order; junction bases with no gene match: 8. The CDR3 runs to 17 residues. CDR3 in amino acids: CASSLAPTAGGPYEQYF. In nucleotides, the CDR3 is TGTGCCAGCAGTTTAGCCCCTACAGCGGGGGGTCCCTACGAGCAGTACTTC.

The table lists this clonotype with a few counts. The J gene is TRBJ1-6, the V gene TRBV5-8; 7 nucleotides match TRBD1. This CDR3 spans 15 amino acids. Per the germline V gene, CDR1 is SGHTS and CDR2 is YDEGEE. V gave up 0 bases and J gave up 10 bases; unmatched junction bases: 7. This CDR3 is CASSLETGRWSPLHF. The CDR3, as DNA: TGTGCCAGCAGCTTGGAGACAGGGAGATGGTCACCCCTCCACTTT.

This clonotype showed up just a few times. The rearrangement links TRBV6-1 to TRBJ1-1, with 7 bases identical to TRBD1. The junction had 5 bases not matched to a gene; V was cut back by 6 bases and J by 1 base. CDR1 and CDR2 from the germline V gene are MNHNS and SASEGT. This CDR3 has 14 residues. DNA of the CDR3: TGTGCCAGCAGACAAGACAGGGCGAACACTGAAGCTTTCTTT. This encodes CASRQDRANTEAFF.

The chain combines TRBV20-1 with TRBJ1-2; D perhaps matches TRBD1 (5 bases). Germline assignment: CDR1 DFQATT and CDR2 SNEGSKA (reference sequence). The CDR3 sequence is 14 residues long. V lost 0 bases and J 8 bases, leaving 16 bases between the germline ends. This CDR3 reads CSARDDTGGAGYTF. The CDR3 DNA reads TGCAGTGCTAGAGATGACACAGGCGGGGCCGGCTACACCTTC.

This chain uses TRBV20-1 with TRBJ2-5; D remains ambiguous. The germline gives CDR1 DFQATT, CDR2 SNEGSKA (reference sequence). This CDR3 contains 15 residues. V was pared by 0 bases and J by 2 bases, with 13 bases between. This chain's CDR3 is CSARDDVPNQETQYF. DNA for the CDR3: TGCAGTGCTAGAGATGATGTCCCTAATCAAGAGACCCAGTACTTC.

As regards this clonotype: The CDR3 end shows no conserved phenylalanine or tryptophan, and so a read error is likely. The rearrangement links TRBV10-3 to TRBJ2-1; D could derive from TRBD1 or TRBD2 (5 bases each). Germline V gene lookup returns CDR1 ENHRY and CDR2 SYGVKD. This CDR3 region has 14 residues. V lost 4 bases and J 8 bases, leaving 15 bases between the germline ends. CDR3 residues: CAISVARDLDEQFL. CDR3 coding DNA: TGTGCCATCAGTGTTGCTAGGGACCTGGATGAGCAGTTCCTC.

This clonotype was counted a few times. The chain is built from TRBV20-1 and TRBJ2-7; 11 bases align to TRBD2. The CDR3 totals 16 residues. The germline V gene has CDR1 DFQATT and CDR2 SNEGSKA (reference sequence). V lost 6 bases, J lost 4 bases, and 14 bases stayed unmatched. This chain's CDR3 is CSARGLAGGLEYEQYF. DNA for the CDR3: TGCAGTGCCCGAGGGCTAGCGGGGGGCCTCGAATACGAGCAGTACTTC.

The sample holds many counts of this clonotype. The J gene is TRBJ2-1, the V gene TRBV7-2, with D possibly matching TRBD2 (5 bases). Germline CDR1 reads SGHTA; CDR2 reads FQGNSA. The length of the CDR3 is 12 residues. Trimming removed 0 bases at V and 10 bases at J, with 7 bases between. The CDR3 nucleotides read TGTGCCAGCAGCTTAGCGCCGGGGGAGCAGTTCTTC. Encoded protein: CASSLAPGEQFF. Variable domain in full (rest from reference TRBV7-2 and TRBJ2-1): GAGVSQSPSNKVTEKGKDVELRCDPISGHTALYWYRQSLGQGLEFLIYFQGNSAPDKSGLPSDRFSAERTGGSVSTLTIQRTQQEDSAVYLCASSLAPGEQFFGPGTRLTVL.

A few counts support this clonotype. The rearrangement links TRBV12-3 or TRBV12-4 to TRBJ2-7; TRBD1 agrees at 10 bases. The CDR3 spans 15 residues. With 6 bases clipped from V and 2 bases from J, the junction kept 7 bases outside the gene matches. The CDR3 DNA sequence: TGTGCCAGCAGCCCGGGACAGGGGCCCCCCTACGAGCAGTACTTC. This gives the protein CASSPGQGPPYEQYF.

This clonotype showed up just a few times. The chain couples TRBV2 to TRBJ2-1, with D unresolved. CDR1 is SNHLY and CDR2 is FYNNEI in the germline V gene. This CDR3 region has 13 residues. Between the trimmed V and J ends, which lost 3 bases and 6 bases, there was a span of 9 bases. This CDR3 is CASSDVPTNEQFF. CDR3 nucleotide sequence: TGTGCCAGCAGTGACGTGCCAACCAATGAGCAGTTCTTC.

This clonotype was seen ten or more times. The J gene is TRBJ1-1, the V gene TRBV12-3 or TRBV12-4; the D gene is possibly TRBD1 (5 bases). Between the trimmed V and J ends, which lost 6 bases and 1 base, there was a span of 12 bases. This CDR3 comprises 14 residues. This chain's CDR3 is CASSAGLTNTEAFF. DNA for the CDR3: TGTGCCAGCAGCGCGGGACTGACGAACACTGAAGCTTTCTTT.

The chain joins TRBV6-5 to TRBJ1-2, with D possibly TRBD1 on 6 matching bases. The V gene's germline CDR1 is MNHEY and CDR2 SVGAGI. The V end was cut by 8 bases, the J end by 1 base, with 11 bases between. This CDR3 region has 13 residues. The chain's CDR3 is CASSRGVNYGYTF. The CDR3 DNA is TGTGCCAGCTCCAGGGGCGTTAACTATGGCTACACCTTC.

This clonotype was picked up a small number of times. V is TRBV7-2 and J is TRBJ2-1; 8 nucleotides align to TRBD2. The V gene end was trimmed by 1 base and the J gene end by 5 bases; junction bases not matched to a gene: 10. The CDR3 consists of 17 residues. Germline-derived CDR1 and CDR2 are SGHTA and FQGNSA. The CDR3 region has the DNA TGTGCCAGCAGCTTAGGCCCTCGAGCGGGGGTTAACAATGAGCAGTTCTTC. The encoded protein is CASSLGPRAGVNNEQFF.

This clonotype was seen ten or more times. The V gene is TRBV20-1, the J gene TRBJ2-1, with 8 bases matching TRBD2. J gave up 5 bases and V 7 bases, and 16 bases lay outside the gene matches. The CDR3 totals 16 residues. Germline V CDR1 and CDR2: DFQATT, SNEGSKA (reference sequence). CDR3 in DNA: TGCAGTGTTGGGAGTCCGGGAGGGTTCTGGGACAATGAGCAGTTCTTC. Amino acid sequence: CSVGSPGGFWDNEQFF.

In the case of this clonotype: This may come from a read error, since a much larger clone is one base off. The J gene is TRBJ1-1, the V gene TRBV29-1; D is possibly TRBD1 (6 bases). CDR1 and CDR2 (germline): SQVTM, ANQGSEA. CDR3 length equals 14 residues. Trimming removed 5 bases from V and 1 base from J, with 14 bases in between. CDR3 loop: CSVLIGTWNTEAFF. CDR3 nucleotides: TGCAGCGTTCTTATCGGGACATGGAACACTGAAGCTTTCTTT.

This clonotype was recorded many times. J is TRBJ2-1 and V is TRBV12-3 or TRBV12-4, with D uncertain. This CDR3 comprises 13 residues. V was cut by 3 bases and J by 9 bases, with 12 bases left in between. The CDR3 DNA sequence: TGTGCCAGCAGTTTCGGTGGCGGCGGTGAGCAGTTCTTC. Its translation: CASSFGGGGEQFF.

A few counts support this clonotype. The gene calls are TRBV11-3 and TRBJ2-1; weak D call: TRBD2 (7 bases). This CDR3 is built from 16 residues. V lost 1 base and J lost 9, with 19 bases in between. Germline lookup yields CDR1 SGHNT and CDR2 YENEEA. CDR3 nucleotide sequence: TGTGCCAGCAGCTTAGGCGGGGGCGAGTGGGAGGGTGAGCAGTTCTTC. Protein sequence: CASSLGGGEWEGEQFF.

This clonotype has ten or more counts. V is TRBV6-5 and J is TRBJ2-2; D is ambiguous. Germline V gene lookup returns CDR1 MNHEY and CDR2 SVGAGI. V was cut by 2 bases and J by 6 bases, with 7 bases left in between. The CDR3 spans 13 residues. The CDR3 is CASSYVYSGELFF. The CDR3, as DNA: TGTGCCAGCAGTTACGTATATTCCGGGGAGCTGTTTTTT.

Concerning this clonotype: The junction does not match germline at one end; this may be a read error. The gene calls are TRBV7-9 and TRBJ1-1; D remains ambiguous. The germline gives CDR1 SEHNR, CDR2 FQNEAQ (reference sequence). The CDR3 runs to 13 residues. The CDR3 DNA is TGTGCCAGCAGCTTAGGCGTGAACTCTGAAGCTTTCTTT. Translated: CASSLGVNSEAFF.

The V and J genes are TRBV14 and TRBJ1-2, with D unresolved. In germline, CDR1 is SGHDN, CDR2 FVKESK. This CDR3 comprises 15 residues. Deletions cut 0 bases from V and 3 bases from J, with 11 bases between. CDR3 region: CASSQEAGGYYGYTF. The DNA for the CDR3 is TGTGCCAGCAGCCAAGAAGCGGGAGGTTACTATGGCTACACCTTC.

The chain uses TRBV2 and TRBJ2-5; 9 nucleotides line up with TRBD2. This CDR3 contains 15 residues. CDR1 and CDR2 from the germline V gene are SNHLY and FYNNEI. V lost 6 bases to trimming and J lost 1 base; unmatched junction nucleotides: 6. DNA of the CDR3: TGTGCCAGCAGCGAAATTAGCGGGGGCCAAGAGACCCAGTACTTC. Its protein product is CASSEISGGQETQYF.

This clonotype appeared a few times. The chain recombines TRBV2 with TRBJ2-3, with no clear D. The CDR3 extends over 13 amino acids. Germline lookup yields CDR1 SNHLY and CDR2 FYNNEI. Trimming took off 7 bases at V and 1 base at J, with 9 bases between the two ends. The CDR3 bases are TGTGCCAGCAACTTAATCCGCACAGATACGCAGTATTTT. Protein product: CASNLIRTDTQYF.

This clonotype appeared many times. V gene TRBV5-6 combines with J gene TRBJ2-4; D not resolved. The CDR3 consists of 13 residues. From germline, CDR1 is SGHDT and CDR2 YYEEEE. Between the trimmed V and J ends, which lost 0 bases and 9 bases, there was a span of 10 bases. CDR3: CASSLVRDAIQYF. CDR3 bases: TGTGCCAGCAGCTTGGTCCGTGATGCCATTCAGTACTTC.